The subject of this entry is one T cell receptor (beta chain). The antigen is unknown. Trimming left V 0 bases short and J 4 bases short, with 4 bases between. In germline, CDR1 is MNHEY, CDR2 SVGAGI. This CDR3 has 13 amino acids. This sample is part of a study of cytomegalovirus exposure and HLA in healthy donors. With 60 Vbeta and 13 Jbeta primers, the PCR was carried out. Only in-frame clones appear in the TCRdb table, and some are missing; sequencing was by immunoSEQ multiplex PCR. This table holds roughly 34,000 clones. Findings of the study overall: Across donors, most TCRs were seen rarely, yet some public ones were widespread.

V and J are TRBV6-5 and TRBJ1-3; no firm D call. The specimen was PBMCs. This sequence was found in a woman between 35 and 50 years old in good health and CMV-seropositive. The CDR3, as DNA: TGTGCCAGCAGTTACTCGACAGGAAACACCATATATTTT. The encoded protein is CASSYSTGNTIYF.